This TCR beta chain was recorded in a study of shared clonotypes between healthy human individuals. Profiling relied on immunoSEQ multiplex PCR, and the TCRdb table lists in-frame clones only, not all of them. Here the sample spans about 480,000 clones, roughly 85% being singletons. Trimming removed 2 bases at V and 4 bases at J, with 12 bases between. Germline V gives CDR1 LGHNA, CDR2 YNFKEQ. CDR3 length equals 15 residues. The sequencing sample was made of PBMCs. V and J are TRBV4-2 and TRBJ2-1, with D unclear. This clonotype was obtained from a woman aged 40 to 50 in good health. Some clones in this sample may be carry-over from other donors' samples. The CDR3 region has the DNA TGTGCCAGCAGCCAACGGCTTCGACAATACAATGAGCAGTTCTTC. This gives the protein CASSQRLRQYNEQFF.